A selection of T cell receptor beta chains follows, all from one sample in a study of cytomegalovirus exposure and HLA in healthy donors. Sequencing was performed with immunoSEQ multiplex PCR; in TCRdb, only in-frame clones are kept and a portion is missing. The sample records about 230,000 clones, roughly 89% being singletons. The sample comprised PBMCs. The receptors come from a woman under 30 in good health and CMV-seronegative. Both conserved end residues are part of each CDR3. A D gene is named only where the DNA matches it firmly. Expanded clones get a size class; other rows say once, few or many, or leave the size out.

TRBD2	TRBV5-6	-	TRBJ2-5	CASSWELAGKETQYF	TGTGCCAGCAGCTGGGAACTAGCGGGAAAAGAGACCCAGTACTTC
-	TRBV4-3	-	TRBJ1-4	CASSQDMGALGVPNEKLFF	TGCGCCAGCAGCCAAGATATGGGGGCACTTGGTGTCCCGAATGAAAAACTGTTTTTT
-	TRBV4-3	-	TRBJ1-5	CASSQDEYGNQPQHF	TGCGCCAGCAGCCAAGATGAGTACGGCAATCAGCCCCAGCATTTT
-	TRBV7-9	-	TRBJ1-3	CASSLLASSGNTIYF	TGTGCCAGCAGCTTGCTGGCTAGCTCTGGAAACACCATATATTTT
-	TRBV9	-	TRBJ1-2	CASTSRQGSGYTF	TGTGCCAGCACCTCCAGGCAGGGAAGTGGCTACACCTTC
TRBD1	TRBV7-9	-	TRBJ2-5	CASSLPVDRGMETQYF	TGTGCCAGCAGCTTACCCGTGGACAGGGGAATGGAGACCCAGTACTTC
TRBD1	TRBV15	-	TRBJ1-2	CATSRGQVSYGYTF	TGTGCCACCAGCAGGGGACAGGTATCCTATGGCTACACCTTC
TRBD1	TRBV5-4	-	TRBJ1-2	CASSSGGSNYGYTF	TGTGCCAGCAGCTCAGGGGGTTCCAACTATGGCTACACCTTC
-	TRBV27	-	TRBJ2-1	CASSLRSSYNEQFF	TGTGCCAGCTCTTTACGGAGCTCCTACAATGAGCAGTTCTTC
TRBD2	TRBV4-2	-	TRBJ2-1	CASSQDRTSGYNEQFF	TGTGCCAGCAGCCAAGATCGCACTAGCGGATACAATGAGCAGTTCTTC
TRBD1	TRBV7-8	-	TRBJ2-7	CASSPTGVPTEQYF	TGTGCCAGCAGCCCGACAGGGGTTCCCACCGAGCAGTACTTC
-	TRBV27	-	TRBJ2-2	CASSLVQGFITGELFF	TGTGCCAGCAGTTTGGTCCAGGGGTTCATCACCGGGGAGCTGTTTTTT
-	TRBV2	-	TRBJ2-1	CASSEALRSGEQFF	TGTGCCAGCAGTGAAGCTCTTCGGAGCGGAGAGCAGTTCTTC
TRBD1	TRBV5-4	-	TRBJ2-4	CASSPGGAKNIQYF	TGTGCCAGCAGCCCAGGGGGTGCCAAAAACATTCAGTACTTC
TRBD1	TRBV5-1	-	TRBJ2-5	CASNAGQGYQETQYF	TGCGCCTCCAATGCAGGACAGGGGTATCAAGAGACCCAGTACTTC
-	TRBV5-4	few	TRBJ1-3	CASSSVGNTIYF	TGTGCCAGCAGCTCAGTTGGAAACACCATATATTTT
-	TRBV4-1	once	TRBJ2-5	CASSQPTGHRGETQYF	TGCGCCAGCAGCCAGCCGACGGGACACCGGGGAGAGACCCAGTACTTC
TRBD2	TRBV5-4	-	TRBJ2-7	CASSEGLARSYEQYF	TGTGCCAGCAGCGAGGGACTAGCGCGATCCTACGAGCAGTACTTC
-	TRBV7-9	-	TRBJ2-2	CASSLLNTGELFF	TGTGCCAGCAGCCTGTTAAACACCGGGGAGCTGTTTTTT
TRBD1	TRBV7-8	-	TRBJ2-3	CASSFLVWTGASTDTQYF	TGTGCCAGCAGCTTCTTAGTATGGACAGGGGCGAGCACAGATACGCAGTATTTT
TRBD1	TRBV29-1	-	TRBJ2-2	CSAVGDSSGELFF	TGCAGCGCCGTCGGGGACAGCTCCGGGGAGCTGTTTTTT
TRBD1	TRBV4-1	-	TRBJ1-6	CASSQERTGASLHF	TGCGCCAGCAGCCAGGAAAGGACAGGGGCCTCCCTCCACTTT
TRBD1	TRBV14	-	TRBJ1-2	CASSPDRVGGYTF	TGTGCCAGCAGCCCGGACAGGGTAGGAGGCTACACCTTC
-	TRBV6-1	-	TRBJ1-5	CANSAWGGNQPQHF	TGTGCCAACTCCGCTTGGGGGGGCAATCAGCCCCAGCATTTT
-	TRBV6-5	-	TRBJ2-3	CASSYRDNPDTQYF	TGTGCCAGCAGTTACCGGGACAATCCAGATACGCAGTATTTT
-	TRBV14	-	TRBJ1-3	CASSQPLRNSGNTIYF	TGTGCCAGCAGCCAACCGTTGAGGAACTCTGGAAACACCATATATTTT
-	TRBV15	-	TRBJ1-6	CATSRDQNSPLHF	TGTGCCACCAGCAGAGATCAGAATTCACCCCTCCACTTT
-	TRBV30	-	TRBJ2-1	CAWSGLVNEQFF	TGTGCCTGGAGTGGGCTGGTCAATGAGCAGTTCTTC
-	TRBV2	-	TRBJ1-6	CASSSSSYNSPLHF	TGTGCCAGCAGTTCCAGCTCCTATAATTCACCCCTCCACTTT
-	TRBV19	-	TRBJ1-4	CASSMDRGEKLFF	TGTGCCAGTAGTATGGACAGAGGGGAAAAACTGTTTTTT
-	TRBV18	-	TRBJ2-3	CASSPQGGDTDTQYF	TGTGCCAGCTCACCACAGGGGGGGGACACAGATACGCAGTATTTT
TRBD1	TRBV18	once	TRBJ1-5	CASSPGPGQGFNQPQHF	TGTGCCAGCTCCCCTGGACCGGGACAGGGTTTCAATCAGCCCCAGCATTTT
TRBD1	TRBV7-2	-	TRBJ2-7	CASSFQSGGTYEQYF	TGTGCCAGCAGCTTTCAGTCAGGGGGCACTTACGAGCAGTACTTC
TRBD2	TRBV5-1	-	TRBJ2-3	CASSLRISGGADTQYF	TGCGCCAGCAGCTTAAGGATTAGCGGGGGGGCAGATACGCAGTATTTT
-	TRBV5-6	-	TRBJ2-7	CASSSAGFNEQYF	TGTGCCAGCAGCTCCGCAGGGTTCAACGAGCAGTACTTC
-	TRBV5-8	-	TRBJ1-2	CASSSDSGTTYGYTF	TGTGCCAGCAGCTCGGATTCCGGGACAACCTATGGCTACACCTTC
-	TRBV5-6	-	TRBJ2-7	CASSLVSRDFPEQYF	TGTGCCAGCAGCTTGGTGAGCCGGGACTTCCCCGAGCAGTACTTC
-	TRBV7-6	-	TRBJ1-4	CASSLGTAREGLFF	TGTGCCAGCAGCCTGGGGACTGCCCGGGAGGGACTGTTTTTT
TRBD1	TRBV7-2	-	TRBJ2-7	CASSVNRGSSYEQYF	TGTGCCAGCAGCGTAAACAGGGGGAGCTCCTACGAGCAGTACTTC
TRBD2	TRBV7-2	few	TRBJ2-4	CASSASSGTEVIQYF	TGTGCCAGCAGCGCATCTAGCGGGACGGAGGTCATTCAGTACTTC
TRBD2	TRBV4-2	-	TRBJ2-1	CASSQDTSGSSYNEQFF	TGTGCCAGCAGCCAAGATACTAGCGGGAGTTCCTACAATGAGCAGTTCTTC
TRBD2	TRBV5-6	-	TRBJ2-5	CASSLALAGAQETQYF	TGTGCCAGCAGCTTGGCACTAGCGGGGGCCCAAGAGACCCAGTACTTC
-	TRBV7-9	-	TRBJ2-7	CASSLVNRPYEQYF	TGTGCCAGCAGCTTAGTAAACAGACCCTACGAGCAGTACTTC
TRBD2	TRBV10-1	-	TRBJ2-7	CASSTAGGPFYEQYF	TGCGCCAGCAGTACCGCGGGAGGACCTTTCTACGAGCAGTACTTC
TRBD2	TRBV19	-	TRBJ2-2	CASSAPGLAPGSVFF	TGTGCCAGTAGTGCACCGGGACTAGCACCGGGAAGTGTGTTTTTT
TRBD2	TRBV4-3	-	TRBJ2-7	CASSGLAGEDYEQYF	TGCGCCAGCAGCGGGCTAGCGGGAGAAGACTACGAGCAGTACTTC
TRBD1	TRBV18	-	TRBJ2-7	CASSLSRDRGYEQYF	TGTGCCAGCTCACTTTCCCGGGACAGGGGTTACGAGCAGTACTTC
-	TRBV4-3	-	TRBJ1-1	CASSQGTTPTGEAFF	TGCGCCAGCAGCCAAGGGACAACACCGACCGGGGAAGCTTTCTTT
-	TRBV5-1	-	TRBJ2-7	CASSQRQLPYEQYF	TGCGCCAGCAGCCAGCGACAGTTACCTTACGAGCAGTACTTC
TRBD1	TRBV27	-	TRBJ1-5	CASSPLDRLRSQPQHF	TGTGCCAGCAGTCCCTTGGACAGGCTAAGATCTCAGCCCCAGCATTTT
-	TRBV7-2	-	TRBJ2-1	CASTLRVGEFGEQFF	TGTGCCAGCACCTTACGGGTCGGGGAGTTTGGTGAGCAGTTCTTC
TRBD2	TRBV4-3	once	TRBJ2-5	CASSQVGGAQYF	TGCGCCAGCAGCCAAGTGGGGGGGGCCCAGTACTTC
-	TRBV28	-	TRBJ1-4	CASSPRQKNEKLFF	TGTGCCAGCAGTCCCCGACAGAAGAATGAAAAACTGTTTTTT
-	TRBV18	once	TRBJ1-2	CASSPPGAEGYTF	TGTGCCAGCTCACCACCAGGGGCTGAAGGCTACACCTTC